The present entry profiles one T cell receptor (beta chain) with its context. Authors' analysis steps: Amplification from reference gene primers served as the basis for estimated nucleated cell counts. Sequencing used immunoSEQ multiplex PCR; TCRdb keeps in-frame clones, though not all of them. V and J calls and clone size are copied from that table; D and trimming were computed from the DNA. Of some 180,000 clones in the sample, approximately 82% were seen once. After removal of 3 bases from V and 4 bases from J, the junction contained 13 bases not matched to a gene. CDR1 and CDR2 from the germline V gene are SGHRS and YFSETQ. The CDR3 has 17 amino acids. This sample is drawn from a study of blood T cell repertoires in COVID-19. Study as a whole: Acute-phase and convalescent COVID-19 samples originated in the United States, Italy and Spain. T cells, B-cell-depleted T cells, or PBMCs supplied cDNA or gDNA.

This sequence was found in a woman aged 65 to 85 who had recovered from COVID-19. The rearrangement joins TRBV5-1 to TRBJ1-1; TRBD1 aligns across 9 bases. Sequencing input: peripheral blood. The CDR3 coding sequence is TGCGCCAGCAGCTGGGCCCCACAGGGGGCGGGCGGCACTGAAGCTTTCTTT. It translates to CASSWAPQGAGGTEAFF.